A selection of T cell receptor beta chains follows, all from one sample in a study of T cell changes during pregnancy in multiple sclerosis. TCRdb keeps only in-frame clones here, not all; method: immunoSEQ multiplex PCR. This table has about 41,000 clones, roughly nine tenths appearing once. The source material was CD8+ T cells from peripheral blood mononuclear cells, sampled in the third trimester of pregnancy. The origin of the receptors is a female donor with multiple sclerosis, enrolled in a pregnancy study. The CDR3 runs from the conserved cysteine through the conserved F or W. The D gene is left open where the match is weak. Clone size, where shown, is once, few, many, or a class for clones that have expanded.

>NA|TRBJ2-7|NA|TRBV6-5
TGTGCCAGCAGGGACACACACTACGAGCAGTACTTC
CASRDTHYEQYF
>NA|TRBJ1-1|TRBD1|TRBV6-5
TGTGCCAGCAGTTACGGGACAGCATTTGAAGCTTTCTTT
CASSYGTAFEAFF
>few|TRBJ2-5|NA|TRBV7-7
TGTGCCAGCAGCTTAGGACTAGGAGAAGAAGAGACCCAGTACTTC
CASSLGLGEEETQYF
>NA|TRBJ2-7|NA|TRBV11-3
TGTGCCAGCAGCTTAGAACCTAGAGGGTGGAGCGAGCAGTACTTC
CASSLEPRGWSEQYF
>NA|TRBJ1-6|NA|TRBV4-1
TGCGCCAGCAGCCAAGAATGGCAGGGTAGTAATTCACCCCTCCACTTT
CASSQEWQGSNSPLHF
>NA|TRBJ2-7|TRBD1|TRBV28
TGTGCCAGCAGTCCGACAGGGGACCTCTACGAGCAGTACTTC
CASSPTGDLYEQYF
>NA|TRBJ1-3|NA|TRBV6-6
TGTGCCAGCAGTTACGAGACAAGTGGAAACACCATATATTTT
CASSYETSGNTIYF
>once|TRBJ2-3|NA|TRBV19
TGTGCCAGTAGTAGGGACTCCGGCACAGATACGCAGTATTTT
CASSRDSGTDTQYF
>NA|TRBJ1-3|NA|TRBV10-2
TGCGCCAGCAGTGAGTCTCGACATCTCTCTGGAAACACCATATATTTT
CASSESRHLSGNTIYF
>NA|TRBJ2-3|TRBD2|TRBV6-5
TGTGCCAGCAGTGACGGGGGGGCCACAGATACGCAGTATTTT
CASSDGGATDTQYF
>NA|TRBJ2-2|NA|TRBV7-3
TGTGCCAGCAGCTTAACTAGCGGGAACACCGGGGAGCTGTTTTTT
CASSLTSGNTGELFF
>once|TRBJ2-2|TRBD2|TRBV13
TGTGCCAGCAGCCCCGCCGGGACTAGCGGGAACGGGGAGCTGTTTTTT
CASSPAGTSGNGELFF
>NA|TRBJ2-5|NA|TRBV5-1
TGCGCCAGCAGCTTGGAGGGGGAGTCTATCGGGACCCAGTACTTC
CASSLEGESIGTQYF
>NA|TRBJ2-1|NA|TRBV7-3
TGTGCCAGCAGCTTAACGGGGGGAGGAGGTTACAATGAGCAGTTCTTC
CASSLTGGGGYNEQFF
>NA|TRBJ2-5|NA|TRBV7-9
TGTGCCAGCAGCTTATTTAGCGGAGAAGAGACCCAGTACTTC
CASSLFSGEETQYF
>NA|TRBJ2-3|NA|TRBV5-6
TGTGCCAGCAGGGCACGGGACTGGGGACTGGTAGATACGCAGTATTTT
CASRARDWGLVDTQYF
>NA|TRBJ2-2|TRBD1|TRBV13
TGTGCCAGCAGCTTCGGGACAGGGACCGGGGAGCTGTTTTTT
CASSFGTGTGELFF
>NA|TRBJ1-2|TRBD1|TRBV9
TGTGCCAGCAGCGTAGATCGAAGCCTGGGACAGGACTACTATGGCTACACCTTC
CASSVDRSLGQDYYGYTF
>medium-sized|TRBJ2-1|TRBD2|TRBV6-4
TGTGCCAGCAGTGACGGGACTAGCGACTACAATGAGCAGTTCTTC
CASSDGTSDYNEQFF
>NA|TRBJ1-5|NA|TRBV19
TGTGCCATCTCTCCGGCGGGCAATAGCAATCAGCCCCAGCATTTT
CAISPAGNSNQPQHF
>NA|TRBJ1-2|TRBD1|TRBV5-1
TGCGCCAGCAGCTACGGGACAGGGGGCGACTATGGCTACACCTTC
CASSYGTGGDYGYTF
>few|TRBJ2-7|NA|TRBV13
TGTGCCAGCAGCTCGGGATTGTCCTACGAGCAGTACTTC
CASSSGLSYEQYF
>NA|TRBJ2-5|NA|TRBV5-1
TGCGCCAGCAGCTTCTGGGGGGAAGAGACCCAGTACTTC
CASSFWGEETQYF
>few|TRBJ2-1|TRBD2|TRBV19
TGTGCCAGTAGTCCTCTGGAGCGGGAGTACAATGAGCAGTTCTTC
CASSPLEREYNEQFF
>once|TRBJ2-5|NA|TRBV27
TGTGCCAGCAGTTTAACCAGGGACCAAGAGACCCAGTACTTC
CASSLTRDQETQYF
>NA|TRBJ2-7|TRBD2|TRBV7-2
TGTGCCAGCAGCTTAGAACCCCAGCGGGAGACCTACGAGCAGTACTTC
CASSLEPQRETYEQYF
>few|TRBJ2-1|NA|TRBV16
TGTGCCAGCAGCCCCTATGGGGTAACAGGCCAGGTGGGCAATGAGCAGTTCTTC
CASSPYGVTGQVGNEQFF
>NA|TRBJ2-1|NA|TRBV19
TGTGCCAGTAGTATAATCTCACGACTGGATGAGCAGTTCTTC
CASSIISRLDEQFF
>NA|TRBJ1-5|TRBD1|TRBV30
TGTGCCTGGAGTGGGGGGTTAGACAGGGGGCACAATCAGCCCCAGCATTTT
CAWSGGLDRGHNQPQHF
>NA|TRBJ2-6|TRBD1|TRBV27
TGTGCCAGCAGTCAATACAGGGGTTTAGGGGCCAACGTCCTGACTTTC
CASSQYRGLGANVLTF
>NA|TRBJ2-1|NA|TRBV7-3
TGTGCCAGCAGCTTACCGCCGGGGAATGAGCAGTTCTTC
CASSLPPGNEQFF
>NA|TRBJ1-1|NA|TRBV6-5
TGTGCCAGCAGTTACTCGGCAGGATTAAACACTGAAGCTTTCTTT
CASSYSAGLNTEAFF
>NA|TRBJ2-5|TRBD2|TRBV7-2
TGTGCCAGCAGCTTAGGACCTACCCAACTAGCGGGGACCGAAGAGACCCAGTACTTC
CASSLGPTQLAGTEETQYF
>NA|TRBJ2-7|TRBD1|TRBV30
TGTGCCTGGAGTGGGACAGGGGGCGAGCAGTACTTC
CAWSGTGGEQYF
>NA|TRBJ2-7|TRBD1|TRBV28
TGTGCCAGCAGCCAACCCCCGGACAGGGGTACTTACGAGCAGTACTTC
CASSQPPDRGTYEQYF
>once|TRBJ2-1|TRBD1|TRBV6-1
TGTGCCAGCAGTGGGGGACAGGGGGCGGATGAGCAGTTCTTC
CASSGGQGADEQFF
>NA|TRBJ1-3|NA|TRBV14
TGTGCCAGCAGCCCCCCAGCTGGAAACACCATATATTTT
CASSPPAGNTIYF
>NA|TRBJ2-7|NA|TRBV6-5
TGTGCCAGCAGCCCTTCCTACGAGCAGTACTTC
CASSPSYEQYF
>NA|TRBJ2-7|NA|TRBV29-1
TGCAGCGTCCGGACAGCAAACTCCTACGAGCAGTACTTC
CSVRTANSYEQYF
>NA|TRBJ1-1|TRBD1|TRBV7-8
TGTGCCAGCAGCTTAGATTTTCGGACAGGGGGCGCGAATGGGAACACTGAAGCTTTCTTT
CASSLDFRTGGANGNTEAFF
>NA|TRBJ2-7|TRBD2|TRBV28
TGTGCCAGCAGTTTATTAAGCGGCGGGAGGAGGGACGAGCAGTACTTC
CASSLLSGGRRDEQYF
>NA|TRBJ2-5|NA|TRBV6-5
TGTGCCAGCAGTTACTCTTGGCGACAAGCACAAGAGACCCAGTACTTC
CASSYSWRQAQETQYF
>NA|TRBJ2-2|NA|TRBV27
TGTGCCAGCAGGGGGACAAACACCGGGGAGCTGTTTTTT
CASRGTNTGELFF
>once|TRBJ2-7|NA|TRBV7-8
TGTGCCAGCAGCTTAGTAGCCAGAGCCTACGAGCAGTACTTC
CASSLVARAYEQYF
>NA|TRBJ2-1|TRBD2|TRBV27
TGTGCCAGCAGTTTATTCGGGACTAGCGGAAACAATGAGCAGTTCTTC
CASSLFGTSGNNEQFF
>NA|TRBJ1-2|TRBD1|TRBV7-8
TGTGCCAGCAGCTTAGGGTTTTCCGGGACAGGGAGAGGCTACACCTTC
CASSLGFSGTGRGYTF
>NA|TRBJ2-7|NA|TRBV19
TGTGCCAGCCAGGAAACCTACGAGCAGTACTTC
CASQETYEQYF
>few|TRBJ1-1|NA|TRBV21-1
TGTGCCAGCAGCAACAGACGAGGGCCTGAAGCTTTCTTT
CASSNRRGPEAFF
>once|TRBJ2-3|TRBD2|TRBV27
TGTGCCAGCAGCCTAGCGGCCCCCGCTACGCAGTATTTT
CASSLAAPATQYF
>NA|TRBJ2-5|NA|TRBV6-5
TGTGCCAGCAGTGGCGGGGCCCTCAAGGAGACCCAGTACTTC
CASSGGALKETQYF
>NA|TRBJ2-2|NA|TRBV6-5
TGTGCCAGCAGTTTCAGGGGAGGGCCCGGGGAGCTGTTTTTT
CASSFRGGPGELFF
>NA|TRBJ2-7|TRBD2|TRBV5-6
TGTGCCAGCAGCTTGGCTCCTAGCGGGGAGGGATACGAGCAGTACTTC
CASSLAPSGEGYEQYF